The 27 T cell receptor beta chains listed next were all sequenced from one sample in a study of blood T cell repertoires in COVID-19. Using immunoSEQ multiplex PCR, the repertoire was profiled, and TCRdb retains in-frame clones only, with some absent. In the table there are over 300,000 clones, 70% to 90% of which are singletons. Sequenced input: PBMCs or T cells enriched from blood (not recorded which). These receptors originate from a woman aged 25-40 years who had recovered from COVID-19.

This clone was picked up a small number of times. The chain combines TRBV20-1 with TRBJ1-1; possible D gene TRBD1, 5 bases. Germline CDR1 is DFQATT and CDR2 is SNEGSKA (reference sequence). The CDR3 contains 11 residues. Trimming took 3 bases from V and 7 from J, leaving 9 bases between them. CDR3 loop: CSASQDSEAFF. The CDR3, as DNA: TGCAGTGCTAGCCAAGACAGTGAAGCTTTCTTT.

The rearrangement links TRBV27 to TRBJ1-5, with D possibly being TRBD1 (6 bases). This CDR3 has 15 amino acids. CDR1 MNHEY and CDR2 SMNVEV come from the germline V gene (reference sequence). V was pared by 8 bases and J by 3 bases, with 17 bases between. The chain's CDR3 is CASGTNREFNQPQHF. Here the CDR3 DNA reads TGTGCCAGCGGAACAAACAGGGAATTCAATCAGCCCCAGCATTTT.

The V call is TRBV7-8, the J call TRBJ2-2, with D possibly being TRBD1 (5 bases). The length of the CDR3 is 14 residues. V gave up 5 bases and J gave up 6 bases, with 13 bases separating them. Germline V lookup: CDR1 SGHVS, CDR2 FQNEAQ. The CDR3 sequence is CASSGRRDPGELFF. As DNA, the CDR3 is TGTGCCAGCAGCGGCCGCAGGGATCCCGGGGAGCTGTTTTTT.

The chain is built from TRBV18 and TRBJ2-5; D possibly corresponds to TRBD2 (6 bases). This CDR3 region has 13 residues. The germline V gene encodes CDR1 KGHSH and CDR2 LQKENI. V lost 4 bases and J 1 base, leaving 7 bases between the germline ends. CDR3 sequence reads: CASSQGLQETQYF. In DNA, the CDR3 is TGTGCCAGCTCACAGGGACTCCAAGAGACCCAGTACTTC. Together with reference TRBV18 and TRBJ2-5, the CDR3 gives the full variable domain: NAGVMQNPRHLVRRRGQEARLRCSPMKGHSHVYWYRQLPEEGLKFMVYLQKENIIDESGMPKERFSAEFPKEGPSILRIQQVVRGDSAAYFCASSQGLQETQYFGPGTRLLVL.

This chain links TRBV5-5 with TRBJ1-4; unclear D gene. The CDR3 has 14 residues. The V gene lost 3 bases and the J gene lost 3 bases, with 9 bases spanning the gap. CDR1 and CDR2 from the germline V gene are SGHKS and YYEKEE (reference sequence). The CDR3 protein is CASSSGYSNEKLFF. In nucleotides, the CDR3 is TGTGCCAGCAGCTCGGGGTACTCTAATGAAAAACTGTTTTTT. The entire variable domain, with the rest obtained from reference TRBV5-5 and TRBJ1-4, is as follows: DAGVTQSPTHLIKTRGQQVTLRCSPISGHKSVSWYQQVLGQGPQFIFQYYEKEERGRGNFPDRFSARQFPNYSSELNVNALLLGDSALYLCASSSGYSNEKLFFGSGTQLSVL.

The chain joins TRBV7-2 to TRBJ2-2, with a weak D call TRBD2 (5 bases). V was cut by 3 bases and J by 3 bases, with 11 bases left in between. The germline V gene has CDR1 SGHTA and CDR2 FQGNSA. There are 15 residues in the CDR3. The CDR3 DNA is TGTGCCAGCAGCTTGGAGAGCGGTTACACCGGGGAGCTGTTTTTT. It is translated as CASSLESGYTGELFF.

The V and J genes are TRBV7-3 and TRBJ1-6; 7 bases align to TRBD1. Germline values: CDR1 SGHTA, CDR2 FQGTGA. J lost 7 bases, V lost 5 bases, and 5 bases had no gene match. The CDR3 is 14 residues long. The CDR3 loop is CASSLRGGNSPLHF. In nucleotides, the CDR3 is TGTGCCAGCAGCCTCAGAGGGGGCAATTCACCCCTCCACTTT.

The chain recombines TRBV6-1 with TRBJ1-2; no definite D call. V lost 2 bases and J lost 6, with 13 bases in between. This CDR3 comprises 14 residues. Germline CDR1 is MNHNS and CDR2 is SASEGT. CDR3 protein: CASSEFMASDGYTF. CDR3 sequence (DNA): TGTGCCAGCAGTGAATTTATGGCTTCTGATGGCTACACCTTC.

The chain is built from TRBV10-2 and TRBJ2-7; TRBD1 aligns across 7 bases. Germline CDR1 reads WSHSY; CDR2 reads SAAADI. CDR3 length equals 13 residues. V gave up 7 bases and J gave up 7 bases; unmatched junction bases: 10. CDR3 bases: TGCGCCAGCAAACCGGGACAGCCAGTAGAGCAGTACTTC. Protein product: CASKPGQPVEQYF.

This clone was found once. The chain links TRBV7-8 to TRBJ1-3, with D perhaps matching TRBD1 (6 bases). The CDR3 has 18 amino acids. The germline V and J ends were trimmed by 2 bases and 4 bases, with 21 bases remaining between them. CDR1 is SGHVS, CDR2 FQNEAQ, per germline. DNA for the CDR3: TGTGCCAGCAGCTTACTCAGGGGCGCGGGTTCTATAGGAAACACCATATATTTT. Residues: CASSLLRGAGSIGNTIYF.

This clone was seen once. The chain carries TRBV9 and TRBJ2-3; 8 positions agree with TRBD2. Germline V lookup: CDR1 SGDLS, CDR2 YYNGEE. V dropped 0 bases and J dropped 1; count of bases not matched to a gene: 4. The CDR3 contains 16 residues. The CDR3 here is CASSVAGGPGTDTQYF. The CDR3 nucleotides are TGTGCCAGCAGCGTAGCGGGGGGGCCAGGCACAGATACGCAGTATTTT. Together with reference TRBV9 and TRBJ2-3, the CDR3 gives the full variable domain: DSGVTQTPKHLITATGQRVTLRCSPRSGDLSVYWYQQSLDQGLQFLIQYYNGEERAKGNILERFSAQQFPDLHSELNLSSLELGDSALYFCASSVAGGPGTDTQYFGPGTRLTVL.

The chain has TRBV7-9 and TRBJ2-2, with 7 bases lining up with TRBD2. The CDR3 runs 15 residues. Trimming at V came to 5 bases and at J to 7 bases, leaving 10 bases not matched to a gene. Germline assignment: CDR1 SEHNR and CDR2 FQNEAQ (reference sequence). The CDR3 here is CASSHGGNRHGELFF. In DNA form, the CDR3 reads TGTGCCAGCAGCCACGGGGGGAACAGACACGGGGAGCTGTTTTTT.

This chain uses TRBV25-1 with TRBJ1-1; D unclear. Per the germline V gene, CDR1 is MGHDK and CDR2 is SYGVNS. The CDR3 consists of 13 residues. Trimming took off 2 bases at V and 6 bases at J, with 10 bases between the two ends. The CDR3 region has the DNA TGTGCCAGCAGTGAACCTTATTTCCCTGAAGCTTTCTTT. This translates into CASSEPYFPEAFF.

The chain joins TRBV10-3 to TRBJ2-3, with D uncertain. Germline CDR1 ENHRY, CDR2 SYGVKD. The CDR3 runs to 13 residues. Between the trimmed V and J ends, which lost 8 bases and 5 bases, there was a span of 14 bases. The CDR3 DNA is TGTGCCATCGGGCCGAACGTTCAAGATACGCAGTATTTT. Protein product: CAIGPNVQDTQYF.

The chain uses TRBV13 and TRBJ2-2, with a weak D call TRBD1 (6 bases). The CDR3 has 14 residues. The V gene lost 5 bases and the J gene lost 5 bases, with 12 bases spanning the gap. Germline values: CDR1 PRHDT, CDR2 FYEKMQ (reference sequence). CDR3: CASSPDSKTGELFF. The CDR3, as DNA: TGTGCCAGCAGCCCGGACAGTAAGACCGGGGAGCTGTTTTTT.

The chain employs TRBV29-1 and TRBJ2-7; 8 bases align to TRBD1. J was trimmed by 3 bases and V by 6 bases; bases with no gene match: 13. This CDR3 comprises 15 residues. CDR1 is SQVTM and CDR2 is ANQGSEA in the germline V gene. The CDR3 spells CSVVPSEQGDYEQYF. DNA of the CDR3: TGCAGCGTCGTCCCATCCGAACAGGGGGACTACGAGCAGTACTTC.

The genes are TRBV7-2 and TRBJ2-2; 11 bases map to TRBD2. The CDR3 runs to 19 residues. The germline V gene encodes CDR1 SGHTA and CDR2 FQGNSA. The ends lost 2 bases at V and 0 bases at J; junction bases unmatched: 8. CDR3 protein: CASSLYGLAGYANTGELFF. CDR3 coding DNA: TGTGCCAGCAGCTTATACGGACTAGCGGGTTACGCGAACACCGGGGAGCTGTTTTTT.

The rearrangement links TRBV18 to TRBJ1-2; the D is unclear. Deletions cut 8 bases from V and 4 bases from J, with 23 bases between. Per the germline V gene, CDR1 is KGHSH and CDR2 is LQKENI. CDR3 length: 16 amino acids. CDR3 region: CASTEIYGLESYGYTF. For the CDR3, the DNA is TGTGCCAGCACGGAGATATATGGGTTAGAGAGCTATGGCTACACCTTC.

The DNA of the CDR3 is TGTGCCAGCAGCGCTAGACAGGGTTACACAGATACGCAGTATTTT. It yields the protein CASSARQGYTDTQYF. The V and J genes are TRBV9 and TRBJ2-3, with TRBD1 identical over 7 bases. Trimming removed 3 bases from V and 2 bases from J; junction bases left unmatched: 6. This CDR3 has 15 residues. Germline V lookup: CDR1 SGDLS, CDR2 YYNGEE.

V is TRBV5-1 and J is TRBJ1-3, with D uncertain. V was shortened by 4 bases and J by 0 bases, with 11 bases between the two germline ends. CDR1 is SGHRS, CDR2 YFSETQ, per germline. The length of the CDR3 is 15 residues. CDR3 DNA: TGCGCCAGCAGCCCGACTCGGAGCTCTGGAAACACCATATATTTT. Its protein is CASSPTRSSGNTIYF.

Concerning this clone itself: The same CDR3 also results from other DNA sequences found in this sample. The V call is TRBV20-1, the J call TRBJ1-1; D call uncertain. The length of the CDR3 is 12 residues. V lost 3 bases, J lost 1 base, and 6 bases lay in between. The germline CDR1 and CDR2 sequences are DFQATT and SNEGSKA (reference sequence). In DNA form, the CDR3 reads TGCAGTGCTAGTTCGGGGAACACTGAAGCTTTCTTT. As protein: CSASSGNTEAFF.

The chain couples TRBV3-1 (or the pseudogene TRBV3-2) to TRBJ2-7; unclear D gene. Germline CDR1 reads LGHDT; CDR2 reads YNNKEL (reference sequence). The CDR3 consists of 12 residues. Deletions cut 4 bases from V and 4 bases from J, with 8 bases between. The CDR3 bases are TGTGCCAGCAGCCTGGCGGAATACGAGCAGTACTTC. Protein product: CASSLAEYEQYF.

The chain recombines TRBV5-1 with TRBJ2-3, with TRBD1 matching 7 bases. Trimming took 4 bases from V and 4 from J; bases not matched to a gene: 3. This CDR3 has 13 residues. The germline V gene encodes CDR1 SGHRS and CDR2 YFSETQ. CDR3 protein: CASSPTGSDTQYF. CDR3 DNA: TGCGCCAGCAGCCCGACAGGGTCAGATACGCAGTATTTT.

The CDR3 DNA reads as TGCGCCAGCAGCCTACAGGGTGGAGATACGCAGTATTTT. Amino acids: CASSLQGGDTQYF. This chain joins TRBV4-1 and TRBJ2-3, with D possibly being TRBD1 (6 bases). The V gene lost 4 bases and the J gene lost 5 bases, with 10 bases spanning the gap. The germline V gene encodes CDR1 MGHRA and CDR2 YSYEKL. This CDR3 has 13 amino acids.

The chain is built from TRBV15 and TRBJ2-3; 8 nucleotides line up with TRBD1. This CDR3 region has 16 residues. V shed 1 base, J shed 0 bases, and the junction held 3 bases outside the gene matches. The germline gives CDR1 LNHNV, CDR2 YYDKDF (reference sequence). CDR3 residues: CATSRGQGKSTDTQYF. In nucleotides, the CDR3 is TGTGCCACCAGCAGAGGACAGGGGAAAAGCACAGATACGCAGTATTTT.

V usage is TRBV2 and J usage is TRBJ1-2, with a tentative D call TRBD1 (5 bases). Trimming pared 4 bases from V and 8 bases from J, leaving 17 bases between. Germline V gives CDR1 SNHLY, CDR2 FYNNEI. The CDR3 consists of 14 residues. The CDR3 loop reads CASSASPAGDGYTF. CDR3 bases: TGTGCCAGCAGTGCGTCTCCGGCGGGGGACGGCTACACCTTC.

In this sample, this clone turned up once. The rearrangement links TRBV23-1 to TRBJ2-2, with 7 positions matching TRBD2. TRBV23-1 is an open reading frame, and its role is uncertain. The CDR3 covers 19 residues. V gave up 4 bases and J gave up 1 base; unmatched junction bases: 15. In DNA form, the CDR3 reads TGCGCCAGCAGTCTAAAGAAGGGAGGGGCCGGGGGGAACACCGGGGAGCTGTTTTTT. It encodes CASSLKKGGAGGNTGELFF.